The 20 T cell receptor beta chains reported below all come from one sample, sequenced in a study of cytomegalovirus exposure and HLA in healthy donors. The PCR had 60 Vbeta and 13 Jbeta primers. Using immunoSEQ multiplex PCR, the repertoire was profiled, and TCRdb retains in-frame clones only, with some absent. The table includes about 140,000 clones, roughly four fifths detected once. The specimen was PBMCs. These receptors originate from a woman aged 40 to 50 in good health and CMV-seronegative.

V and J are TRBV11-2 and TRBJ2-1; tentative D call: TRBD2 (7 bases). Trimming stripped 3 bases from V and 7 bases from J, with 16 bases between. Germline assignment: CDR1 SGHAT and CDR2 FQNNGV. This CDR3 comprises 15 residues. CDR3 residues: CASSFSSQGGNEQFF. The CDR3 bases are TGTGCCAGCAGCTTCTCCTCACAGGGAGGGAATGAGCAGTTCTTC.

The gene calls are TRBV15 and TRBJ1-4; 9 bases fit TRBD1. The germline CDR1 and CDR2 sequences are LNHNV and YYDKDF (reference sequence). With 4 bases clipped from V and 10 bases from J, the junction kept 13 bases outside the gene matches. This CDR3 is built from 16 residues. CDR3 residues: CATSKDRTGAYGKLFF. For the CDR3, the DNA is TGTGCCACCAGCAAAGATCGGACAGGGGCTTACGGAAAACTGTTTTTT.

This clone was seen only a few times. The chain employs TRBV4-1 and TRBJ2-5; 7 nucleotides agree with TRBD2. The CDR3 covers 14 residues. Unmatched junction bases numbered 5, after V lost 3 bases and J lost 4 bases. In germline, CDR1 is MGHRA, CDR2 YSYEKL. The CDR3 DNA sequence: TGCGCCAGCAGCCAGGCGGGGGAAGGAGAGACCCAGTACTTC. Translation: CASSQAGEGETQYF.

Only one count was recorded for this clone. The rearrangement links TRBV19 to TRBJ1-5, with unresolved D. Germline-derived CDR1 and CDR2 are LNHDA and SQIVND (reference sequence). The V end was cut by 3 bases, the J end by 4 bases, with 16 bases between. The CDR3 totals 16 residues. CDR3 sequence (DNA): TGTGCCAGTAGTATCTACGCGACAAATCCTAATCAGCCCCAGCATTTT. Its protein product is CASSIYATNPNQPQHF.

J is TRBJ1-5 and V is TRBV28; a possible D gene is TRBD1 (6 bases). Germline CDR1 reads MDHEN; CDR2 reads SYDVKM. This CDR3 is 12 amino acids long. Trimming shortened V by 6 bases and J by 11 bases, and 14 bases separated the two germline ends. The CDR3 DNA follows: TGTGCCAGCAGCTCTCAGGGGATATCCCAGCATTTT. Translated: CASSSQGISQHF.

This clone was seen only a few times. The chain employs TRBV5-6 and TRBJ1-1; tentative D call: TRBD1 (5 bases). The CDR3 has 15 amino acids. The V end lost 0 bases, the J end lost 5 bases, and 14 bases lay between the germline ends. The V gene's germline CDR1 is SGHDT and CDR2 YYEEEE. The DNA for the CDR3 is TGTGCCAGCAGCTTGGGCTCAGGGCGGGATACTGAAGCTTTCTTT. This translates into CASSLGSGRDTEAFF.

CDR3 sequence: CASSVEGTSGTDTQYF. The CDR3 DNA follows: TGTGCCAGCAGCGTGGAAGGTACTAGCGGGACAGATACGCAGTATTTT. This rearrangement joins TRBV9 to TRBJ2-3; 9 positions match TRBD2. J was trimmed by 3 bases and V by 2 bases; bases with no gene match: 7. The germline V gene has CDR1 SGDLS and CDR2 YYNGEE. The CDR3 is 16 residues long.

A word on this clone: This sample also contains other DNA sequences that code for the same CDR3. The rearrangement links TRBV13 to TRBJ2-5; D unresolved. CDR3 length: 14 amino acids. Germline V gene lookup returns CDR1 PRHDT and CDR2 FYEKMQ (reference sequence). V dropped 0 bases and J dropped 0 bases, with 5 bases sitting between them. The DNA for the CDR3 is TGTGCCAGCAGCTTAGGCCCGTACCAAGAGACCCAGTACTTC. This translates into CASSLGPYQETQYF. The full variable domain, its missing parts supplied by reference TRBV13 and TRBJ2-5, is AAGVIQSPRHLIKEKRETATLKCYPIPRHDTVYWYQQGPGQDPQFLISFYEKMQSDKGSIPDRFSAQQFSDYHSELNMSSLELGDSALYFCASSLGPYQETQYFGPGTRLLVL.

This clone appeared a few times. The chain links TRBV2 to TRBJ1-5; perhaps TRBD1 as D (5 bases). Germline V gene data show CDR1 as SNHLY and CDR2 as FYNNEI. Trimming pared 0 bases from V and 9 bases from J, leaving 15 bases between. This CDR3 has 15 amino acids. The CDR3 here is CASSEAGGGVGPQHF. CDR3 DNA: TGTGCCAGCAGTGAAGCTGGCGGGGGAGTGGGGCCCCAGCATTTT.

This clone has only one observation. The rearrangement joins TRBV5-1 to TRBJ2-3; D ambiguous. Trimming left V 0 bases short and J 0 bases short, with 11 bases between. The CDR3 has 16 amino acids. CDR1 SGHRS and CDR2 YFSETQ come from the germline V gene. DNA for the CDR3: TGCGCCAGCAGCTTGGGGGCGAGCTCTAGCACAGATACGCAGTATTTT. This gives the protein CASSLGASSSTDTQYF.

The V and J genes are TRBV5-1 and TRBJ2-7, with a weak D call TRBD2 (6 bases). Trimming took 0 bases from V and 1 from J, leaving 11 bases between them. CDR1 is SGHRS and CDR2 is YFSETQ in the germline V gene. The CDR3 has 15 residues. CDR3 in amino acids: CASSLGGTASYEQYF. DNA of the CDR3: TGCGCCAGCAGCTTGGGAGGGACTGCTTCCTACGAGCAGTACTTC.

The chain recombines TRBV5-1 with TRBJ2-2, with 7 bases identical to TRBD1. The CDR3 totals 18 residues. CDR1 is SGHRS, CDR2 YFSETQ, per germline. V lost 1 base to trimming and J lost 0 bases; unmatched junction nucleotides: 9. DNA for the CDR3: TGCGCCAGCAGCTTGTATCCAGGGGGTGTCGCGAACACCGGGGAGCTGTTTTTT. Translation: CASSLYPGGVANTGELFF. Full variable domain (remainder filled in from reference TRBV5-1 and TRBJ2-2): KAGVTQTPRYLIKTRGQQVTLSCSPISGHRSVSWYQQTPGQGLQFLFEYFSETQRNKGNFPGRFSGRQFSNSRSEMNVSTLELGDSALYLCASSLYPGGVANTGELFFGEGSRLTVL.

The chain links TRBV2 to TRBJ1-1; no reliable D call. This CDR3 has 15 amino acids. Germline V gene lookup returns CDR1 SNHLY and CDR2 FYNNEI. The V end was cut by 8 bases, the J end by 0 bases, with 16 bases between. The CDR3 region is CASLNGRPMNTEAFF. CDR3 coding DNA: TGTGCCAGCCTTAATGGGAGACCTATGAACACTGAAGCTTTCTTT.

V is TRBV7-9 and J is TRBJ1-4; a possible D gene is TRBD1 (5 bases). V was shortened by 3 bases and J by 8 bases, with 13 bases between the two germline ends. The length of the CDR3 is 14 residues. Germline-derived CDR1 and CDR2 are SEHNR and FQNEAQ (reference sequence). CDR3: CASSFSREKEKLFF. CDR3 sequence (DNA): TGTGCCAGCAGCTTTTCCAGGGAAAAGGAAAAACTGTTTTTT.

The chain joins TRBV13 to TRBJ2-5; TRBD1 is a possible D gene (5 bases). The CDR3 consists of 13 residues. V was cut by 6 bases and J by 2 bases, with 10 bases left in between. Germline lookup yields CDR1 PRHDT and CDR2 FYEKMQ (reference sequence). The CDR3: CASSQNRQETQYF. CDR3 sequence (DNA): TGTGCCAGCAGTCAGAACAGGCAAGAGACCCAGTACTTC.

For the CDR3, the DNA is TGCAGCGTTGATGACGGGGGGCCAAGCACAGATACGCAGTATTTT. It is translated as CSVDDGGPSTDTQYF. The rearrangement links TRBV29-1 to TRBJ2-3; the D gene is possibly TRBD2 (7 bases). Germline V CDR1 and CDR2: SQVTM, ANQGSEA. The CDR3 consists of 15 residues. Between the trimmed V and J ends, which lost 3 bases and 0 bases, there was a span of 13 bases.

This sequence joins TRBV7-9 and TRBJ2-5; TRBD2 is a possible D gene (5 bases). This CDR3 comprises 19 residues. Trimming removed 0 bases from V and 1 base from J, with 21 bases in between. In germline, CDR1 is SEHNR, CDR2 FQNEAQ (reference sequence). The CDR3 reads CASSLASDRTREIQETQYF. The CDR3 region has the DNA TGTGCCAGCAGCTTAGCATCGGACCGTACTCGGGAAATCCAAGAGACCCAGTACTTC.

This chain links TRBV7-9 with TRBJ1-2; 7 positions agree with TRBD1. The V segment lost 5 bases and the J segment 3 bases; nucleotides outside the gene matches: 6. The CDR3 is 14 amino acids. Germline V gene lookup returns CDR1 SEHNR and CDR2 FQNEAQ (reference sequence). CDR3 sequence: CASSTGTDYYGYTF. The CDR3 DNA reads as TGTGCCAGCAGCACTGGGACAGATTACTATGGCTACACCTTC.

This clone was picked up one time. For the CDR3, the DNA is TGTGCCAGCAGCCAAGATGGGACTGGAGGACAAGCTTTCTTT. Its translation is CASSQDGTGGQAFF. The J gene is TRBJ1-1, the V gene TRBV4-2, with D possibly being TRBD1 (5 bases). The germline gives CDR1 LGHNA, CDR2 YNFKEQ. The CDR3 extends over 14 amino acids. The V end lost 0 bases, the J end lost 9 bases, and 14 bases lay between the germline ends.

The CDR3 loop reads CAISGPGGKGVPETQYF. The CDR3 region has the DNA TGTGCCATCAGTGGCCCGGGAGGAAAGGGCGTTCCGGAGACCCAGTACTTC. The chain links TRBV10-3 to TRBJ2-5; 7 bases align to TRBD2. The CDR3 consists of 17 residues. The V and J ends lost 4 bases and 5 bases, in that order; junction bases with no gene match: 16. Germline lookup yields CDR1 ENHRY and CDR2 SYGVKD.